This TCR beta chain was obtained from a study of T cell changes during pregnancy in multiple sclerosis. This table comes from immunoSEQ multiplex PCR, and its TCRdb copy is limited to in-frame clones, with some not included. The sample shows some 100,000 clones, almost 95% of them seen only once. Trimming shortened V by 0 bases and J by 6 bases, and 12 bases separated the two germline ends. The CDR3 totals 14 residues. The germline V gene encodes CDR1 SGHRS and CDR2 YFSETQ. This clone has more than one count but fewer than ten. The V and J genes are TRBV5-1 and TRBJ1-1; D not resolved. This material consisted of peripheral blood, taken before pregnancy. This receptor was taken from a female donor with multiple sclerosis, enrolled in a pregnancy study. The CDR3 loop is CASSLAGDSAEAFF. The CDR3 nucleotides are TGCGCCAGCAGCTTGGCCGGGGATTCGGCTGAAGCTTTCTTT. The full variable domain, completed using reference TRBV5-1 and TRBJ1-1, is KAGVTQTPRYLIKTRGQQVTLSCSPISGHRSVSWYQQTPGQGLQFLFEYFSETQRNKGNFPGRFSGRQFSNSRSEMNVSTLELGDSALYLCASSLAGDSAEAFFGQGTRLTVV.